The subject of this entry is one T cell receptor beta chain. These data are taken from a study of blood T cell repertoires in COVID-19. As for the study in general: PBMCs, B-cell-depleted T cells, or T cells provided the cDNA or gDNA that made up the material.

As processed by the authors: Quantification of nucleated cells was approximated via reference gene primer amplification. Only in-frame clones appear in the TCRdb table, and some are missing; sequencing was by immunoSEQ multiplex PCR. V and J calls and clone size follow that table, whereas D and trimming were derived from the DNA. In the table there are fewer than 250,000 clones, about four fifths of which are singletons. This sequence was found in a woman between 35 and 50 years old with active or convalescent COVID-19. Material: peripheral blood.

CDR3 region: CASSWSGGPVDTQYF. CDR3 DNA sequence: TGTGCCAGCAGCTGGTCGGGAGGGCCGGTAGATACGCAGTATTTT. The gene calls are TRBV7-3 and TRBJ2-3, with 8 bases that match TRBD2. Germline CDR1 is SGHTA and CDR2 is FQGTGA. The CDR3 runs to 15 residues. V shed 4 bases and J 5 bases; nucleotides not matched to a gene: 8.